Below, 6 T cell receptor beta chains from the same sample are listed, as sequenced in a study of beta chain features in type 1 diabetes. Findings of the study overall: Type 1 diabetes patients had TCRB CDR3s that were shorter (moderately but significantly so) in all four CD4+ subsets.

Expressed TCRB transcripts were sequenced after all isolated RNA was converted to cDNA. Clones were sequenced by immunoSEQ multiplex PCR, and TCRdb holds only the in-frame ones, with some missing. The data hold around 100,000 clones, with under 30% observed a single time. Antigens for these TCRs are unknown. Sequenced input: central memory CD4+ T cells from blood. Every receptor here comes from a young woman with type 1 diabetes.

The gene calls are TRBV2 and TRBJ1-5, with a possible D match to TRBD1 (5 bases). The CDR3 is 14 amino acids. V lost 3 bases, J lost 7 bases, and 13 bases lay in between. The germline gives CDR1 SNHLY, CDR2 FYNNEI. The CDR3 protein is CASSEQGARQPQHF. As DNA, the CDR3 is TGTGCCAGCAGTGAGCAGGGTGCTCGGCAGCCCCAGCATTTT.

The rearrangement links TRBV7-8 to TRBJ2-5, with 9 bases that match TRBD2. Losses at the gene ends were 1 base for V and 4 bases for J; bases not matched to a gene: 4. CDR3 length equals 15 residues. Germline V CDR1 and CDR2: SGHVS, FQNEAQ. CDR3 in amino acids: CASSLGGSGRETQYF. The CDR3, as DNA: TGTGCCAGCAGCTTAGGCGGTAGCGGGAGAGAGACCCAGTACTTC. Together with reference TRBV7-8 and TRBJ2-5, the CDR3 gives the full variable domain: GAGVSQSPRYKVAKRGQDVALRCDPISGHVSLFWYQQALGQGPEFLTYFQNEAQLDKSGLPSDRFFAERPEGSVSTLKIQRTQQEDSAVYLCASSLGGSGRETQYFGPGTRLLVL.

The rearrangement uses TRBV18 and TRBJ2-5, with 14 bases aligning to TRBD2. CDR1 and CDR2 from the germline V gene are KGHSH and LQKENI. V was pared by 2 bases and J by 2 bases, with 4 bases of the junction left unmatched. The CDR3 is made up of 17 amino acids. Written as DNA, the CDR3 is TGTGCCAGCTCACCAAGGGGGACTAGCGGGAGTCAAGAGACCCAGTACTTC. It yields the protein CASSPRGTSGSQETQYF.

The gene calls are TRBV30 and TRBJ1-1; D remains ambiguous. Germline V gene lookup returns CDR1 GTSNPN and CDR2 SVGIG (reference sequence). The CDR3 spans 12 residues. V was shortened by 0 bases and J by 10 bases, with 12 bases between the two germline ends. The DNA of the CDR3 is TGTGCCTGGAGTGTCGCGGGATGGACAGCTTTCTTT. This translates into CAWSVAGWTAFF. Full variable domain (remainder filled in from reference TRBV30 and TRBJ1-1): SQTIHQWPATLVQPVGSPLSLECTVEGTSNPNLYWYRQAAGRGLQLLFYSVGIGQISSEVPQNLSASRPQDRQFILSSKKLLLSDSGFYLCAWSVAGWTAFFGQGTRLTVV.

There are a few counts of this clone. The chain links TRBV2 to TRBJ2-1, with 8 bases aligning to TRBD2. The CDR3 is 14 amino acids. Germline CDR1 reads SNHLY; CDR2 reads FYNNEI. V was pared by 7 bases and J by 10 bases, with 12 bases of the junction left unmatched. The CDR3 DNA reads TGTGCCAGCATAAGGCGGGAGGTCCTCGGGGAGCAGTTCTTC. This translates into CASIRREVLGEQFF.

The chain uses TRBV5-5 and TRBJ2-2; D remains ambiguous. There are 13 residues in the CDR3. Germline V CDR1 and CDR2: SGHKS, YYEKEE (reference sequence). Trimming cost V 0 bases and J 4 bases, with 4 bases left between them. The CDR3 DNA reads TGTGCCAGCAGCTTGGGCGGCACCGGGGAGCTGTTTTTT. This codes for CASSLGGTGELFF.